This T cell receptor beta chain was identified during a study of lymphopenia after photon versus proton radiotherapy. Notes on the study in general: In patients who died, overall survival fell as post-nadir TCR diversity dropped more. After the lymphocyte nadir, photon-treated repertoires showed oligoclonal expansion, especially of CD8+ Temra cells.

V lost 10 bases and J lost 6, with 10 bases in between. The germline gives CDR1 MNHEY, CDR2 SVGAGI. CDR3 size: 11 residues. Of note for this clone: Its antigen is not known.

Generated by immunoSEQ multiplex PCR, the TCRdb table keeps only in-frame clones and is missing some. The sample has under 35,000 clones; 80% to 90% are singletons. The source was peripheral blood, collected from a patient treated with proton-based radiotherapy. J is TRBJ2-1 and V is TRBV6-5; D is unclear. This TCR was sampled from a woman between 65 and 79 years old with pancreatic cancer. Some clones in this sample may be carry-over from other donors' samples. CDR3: CATVDGNEQFF. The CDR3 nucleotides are TGTGCCACCGTGGATGGCAATGAGCAGTTCTTC.